This T cell receptor beta chain came from a study of beta chain features in type 1 diabetes. A few counts support this clone. Its antigen is not known. V lost 0 bases to trimming and J lost 6 bases, with 12 bases between them. CDR1 SGHAT and CDR2 FQNNGV come from the germline V gene. The CDR3 length is 14 residues. The authors reverse transcribed all of the isolated RNA, so sequencing captured expressed TCRB transcripts. TCRdb's table, derived via immunoSEQ multiplex PCR, lists solely in-frame clones and lacks some. The table includes 300,000 or so clones, around 8.5% detected once. The study's findings and limits: Moderately but significantly shorter TCRB CDR3s were found in Type 1 diabetes patients in all four CD4+ subsets. In cDNA sequencing, cells with high TCR expression could be over-represented.

Source material: central memory CD4+ T cells from blood. The chain combines TRBV11-2 with TRBJ2-7; perhaps TRBD1 as D (5 bases). This sequence was found in a man aged 25 to 45 with type 1 diabetes. CDR3 residues: CASSLDTGASEQYF. The CDR3 nucleotides are TGTGCCAGCAGCTTAGACACTGGGGCCAGCGAGCAGTACTTC.